Shown below are 21 T cell receptor beta chains from a single sample sequenced in a study of shared clonotypes between healthy human individuals. This table comes from immunoSEQ multiplex PCR, and its TCRdb copy is limited to in-frame clones, with some not included. The sample yields 650,000 to 750,000 clones, about 78% seen once. Specimen: memory CD4+ T cells sorted from blood. Subset in this sample: CD45RA-negative fraction. Receptors were obtained from a woman in her twenties or thirties in good health.

The genes are TRBV28 and TRBJ2-1; 7 nucleotides agree with TRBD1. Germline V gene data show CDR1 as MDHEN and CDR2 as SYDVKM. The V segment lost 7 bases and the J segment 1 base; nucleotides outside the gene matches: 4. This CDR3 is 14 amino acids long. The CDR3: CASIPGGSYNEQFF. The DNA for the CDR3 is TGTGCCAGCATCCCAGGGGGATCCTACAATGAGCAGTTCTTC.

This chain uses TRBV2 with TRBJ2-2; 13 bases line up with TRBD2. There are 16 residues in the CDR3. CDR1 is SNHLY and CDR2 is FYNNEI in the germline V gene. V lost 4 bases, J lost 7 bases, and 6 bases stayed unmatched. In DNA form, the CDR3 reads TGTGCCAGCAGTGGTGGACTAGCGGGAGCGCACGGGGAGCTGTTTTTT. This codes for CASSGGLAGAHGELFF.

The chain links TRBV15 to TRBJ1-2, with D possibly matching TRBD1 (5 bases). CDR3 size: 14 residues. Trimming took 1 base from V and 5 from J, leaving 11 bases between them. CDR1 and CDR2 (germline): LNHNV, YYDKDF (reference sequence). CDR3 region: CATSRGDSQYGYTF. Here the CDR3 DNA reads TGTGCCACCAGCAGAGGAGACAGTCAGTATGGCTACACCTTC.

This clone was observed many times. This rearrangement joins TRBV9 to TRBJ2-1; D could derive from TRBD1 or TRBD2 (5 bases each). V gave up 4 bases and J gave up 6 bases, with 20 bases separating them. The germline V gene encodes CDR1 SGDLS and CDR2 YYNGEE. This CDR3 is built from 16 residues. This chain's CDR3 is CASSPRSVIGGNEQFF. CDR3 nucleotide sequence: TGTGCCAGCAGCCCTCGAAGTGTAATTGGGGGCAATGAGCAGTTCTTC.

The CDR3 is CASSETRDSYAYEQYF. CDR3 nucleotides: TGTGCCAGCAGTGAAACCCGGGACAGCTACGCCTACGAGCAGTACTTC. This chain connects TRBV25-1 to TRBJ2-7; 7 bases fit TRBD1. This CDR3 contains 16 residues. Germline values: CDR1 MGHDK, CDR2 SYGVNS. V lost 2 bases and J lost 2; bases outside the gene matches: 9.

The gene calls are TRBV10-2 and TRBJ2-7; 9 bases fit TRBD2. This CDR3 has 14 amino acids. The J segment lost 0 bases and the V segment lost 6 bases, leaving 3 bases of the junction unmatched. Germline assignment: CDR1 WSHSY and CDR2 SAAADI. The CDR3 is CASRPSGISYEQYF. The CDR3 DNA reads TGCGCCAGCAGGCCTAGCGGGATCTCCTACGAGCAGTACTTC.

This chain links TRBV19 with TRBJ1-2; tentative D call: TRBD1 (5 bases). This CDR3 is 15 amino acids long. V shed 6 bases and J shed 4 bases, with 18 bases lying between them. The germline gives CDR1 LNHDA, CDR2 SQIVND (reference sequence). This CDR3 is CASRLGVRPGYGYTF. Written as DNA, the CDR3 is TGTGCCAGTAGGTTGGGGGTGCGGCCCGGCTATGGCTACACCTTC.

A note on this clone: Other DNA sequences in the sample encode the same CDR3. This chain connects TRBV5-1 to TRBJ2-3; TRBD1 aligns across 8 bases. Germline CDR1 is SGHRS and CDR2 is YFSETQ. The CDR3 has 14 residues. The trim removed 0 bases at V and 6 bases at J, leaving 3 bases unmatched. The CDR3 loop reads CASSLATGGDTQYF. CDR3 sequence (DNA): TGCGCCAGCAGCTTGGCCACAGGGGGGGATACGCAGTATTTT.

V is TRBV9 and J is TRBJ2-1; D possibly matches TRBD1 or TRBD2 (6 bases each). The V and J ends lost 1 base and 0 bases respectively, with 20 bases between them. The CDR3 consists of 19 residues. From germline, CDR1 is SGDLS and CDR2 YYNGEE. In DNA form, the CDR3 reads TGTGCCAGCAGCGTAACAACAATCGGGGGCCCTAGCTCCTACAATGAGCAGTTCTTC. It codes for CASSVTTIGGPSSYNEQFF.

On this clone: A junction end diverges from the germline sequence, so it may reflect a read error. The gene calls are TRBV27 and TRBJ2-4; 7 bases map to TRBD2. The germline gives CDR1 MNHEY, CDR2 SMNVEV (reference sequence). The CDR3 runs 13 residues. The CDR3 bases are TGTGCCAGCAAGCGGACTAGTTCCGGGGGTTGGCACTTC. Its protein product is CASKRTSSGGWHF.

V gene TRBV4-1 combines with J gene TRBJ2-5, with TRBD2 matching 12 bases. The DNA end is more similar to TRBJ2-7, so the J call may be wrong. Germline V gene data show CDR1 as MGHRA and CDR2 as YSYEKL. This CDR3 comprises 17 residues. This chain's CDR3 is CASSPHSTSGSSYEQYF. The CDR3 region has the DNA TGCGCCAGCAGCCCCCACTCGACTAGCGGGAGTTCGTACGAGCAGTACTTC.

The chain has TRBV5-1 and TRBJ2-1; 11 positions match TRBD2. CDR1 SGHRS and CDR2 YFSETQ come from the germline V gene. This CDR3 is 15 amino acids long. Trimming took 4 bases from V and 8 from J; bases not matched to a gene: 8. In DNA, the CDR3 is TGCGCCAGCAGCCTCGGGACTAGCGGAGGCCATGAGCAGTTCTTC. This translates into CASSLGTSGGHEQFF.

The chain has TRBV15 and TRBJ1-3; D possibly corresponds to TRBD1 (6 bases). CDR1 is LNHNV and CDR2 is YYDKDF in the germline V gene (reference sequence). The CDR3 runs to 15 residues. The V gene lost 2 bases and the J gene lost 2 bases, with 10 bases spanning the gap. The CDR3 region has the DNA TGTGCCACCAGCAGACAACAGGGAACTGGAAACACCATATATTTT. The encoded protein is CATSRQQGTGNTIYF.

This chain uses TRBV19 with TRBJ1-4, with D possibly matching TRBD1 (6 bases). Per germline, CDR1 LNHDA and CDR2 SQIVND (reference sequence). Trimming stripped 5 bases from V and 4 bases from J, with 14 bases between. This CDR3 spans 15 amino acids. This CDR3 is CASSGWTAFNEKLFF. CDR3 sequence (DNA): TGTGCCAGTAGTGGGTGGACAGCCTTTAATGAAAAACTGTTTTTT.

The CDR3 DNA follows: TGTGCCAGCAGTTTAGGACTAGCGGGAAGCACAGATACGCAGTATTTT. Translated: CASSLGLAGSTDTQYF. This chain connects TRBV27 to TRBJ2-3; 12 positions agree with TRBD2. From germline, CDR1 is MNHEY and CDR2 SMNVEV (reference sequence). This CDR3 is built from 16 residues. Trimming removed 2 bases from V and 0 bases from J; junction bases left unmatched: 0.

This clone was seen a handful of times. The chain is built from TRBV27 and TRBJ2-5; D possibly corresponds to TRBD2 (6 bases). Between the trimmed V and J ends, which lost 3 bases and 1 base, there was a span of 12 bases. The CDR3 contains 15 residues. Per the germline V gene, CDR1 is MNHEY and CDR2 is SMNVEV (reference sequence). Here the CDR3 DNA reads TGTGCCAGCAGTTTGGGGTCCGGGGGCCAAGAGACCCAGTACTTC. Its translation is CASSLGSGGQETQYF.

This clone was detected a few times. The chain employs TRBV7-8 and TRBJ1-4, with 7 bases matching TRBD1. CDR1 and CDR2 from the germline V gene are SGHVS and FQNEAQ. The CDR3 extends over 15 amino acids. Germline trimming cut 5 bases from V and 9 bases from J; bases unmatched to any gene: 12. DNA for the CDR3: TGTGCCAGCAGCAGAATTCAGGGGGTTGGGAAAAAACTGTTTTTT. Its protein is CASSRIQGVGKKLFF.

V and J are TRBV5-1 and TRBJ2-7, with 8 bases aligning to TRBD2. Germline CDR1 reads SGHRS; CDR2 reads YFSETQ. V lost 4 bases to trimming and J lost 2 bases; unmatched junction nucleotides: 8. The CDR3 has 15 amino acids. DNA of the CDR3: TGCGCCAGCAGCCACCCCGGGACTAGTCCCTACGAGCAGTACTTC. Protein: CASSHPGTSPYEQYF.

This chain links TRBV30 with TRBJ1-5, with D possibly matching TRBD1 (5 bases). The germline gives CDR1 GTSNPN, CDR2 SVGIG (reference sequence). CDR3 length: 16 amino acids. V shed 2 bases and J shed 6 bases, with 20 bases lying between them. The CDR3 nucleotides are TGTGCCTGGAGTATGGACACCAGGGCAGGCGTTCAGCCCCAGCATTTT. The encoded protein is CAWSMDTRAGVQPQHF.

This clone has a single count. The chain employs TRBV28 and TRBJ2-7; 7 positions agree with TRBD1. V lost 8 bases to trimming and J lost 3 bases; unmatched junction nucleotides: 7. Germline values: CDR1 MDHEN, CDR2 SYDVKM. This CDR3 has 13 amino acids. CDR3 in DNA: TGTGCCAGCCTGAACAGGGGCAACTACGAGCAGTACTTC. This gives the protein CASLNRGNYEQYF. Full variable domain (rest looked up from reference TRBV28 and TRBJ2-7): DVKVTQSSRYLVKRTGEKVFLECVQDMDHENMFWYRQDPGLGLRLIYFSYDVKMKEKGDIPEGYSVSREKKERFSLILESASTNQTSMYLCASLNRGNYEQYFGPGTRLTVT.

The table lists this clone with a few counts. The chain has TRBV5-1 and TRBJ2-7; D is uncertain. The CDR3 runs 15 residues. Germline CDR1 and CDR2: SGHRS and YFSETQ. Trimming took 0 bases from V and 2 from J, leaving 12 bases between them. The CDR3 reads CASSLGTPVTYEQYF. In nucleotides, the CDR3 is TGCGCCAGCAGCTTGGGGACGCCTGTTACCTACGAGCAGTACTTC.